The next 16 T cell receptor beta chains were all read from a single sample in a study of read filtering for tumor transcriptome and immune sequencing. Molecular barcoded adaptors covering alpha/delta and beta/gamma chains were used on 400 ng RNA. TCRdb re-derived calls from the reads in MiXCR, one entry per CDR3 protein. The repertoire holds approximately 140,000 distinct CDR3 sequences, with under 15% as singletons. Sequencing was done on a sample of a population of CD138-negative cells sorted from bone marrow. These receptors originate from a donor aged 40 or over with multiple myeloma.

The rearrangement joins TRBV29-1 to TRBJ1-1; D remains unclear. The ends were cut back, 6 bases at V and 5 bases at J, with 10 bases in the middle. The length of the CDR3 is 11 residues. Germline CDR1 reads SQVTM; CDR2 reads ANQGSEA. CDR3 DNA sequence: TGCAGCGTCTTCACTGGGACTGAAGCTTTCTTT. As protein: CSVFTGTEAFF.

This clonotype appeared many times. J is TRBJ2-6 and V is TRBV4-1, with D perhaps matching TRBD1 or TRBD2 (5 bases each). Trimming removed 0 bases from V and 4 bases from J, with 22 bases in between. CDR1 and CDR2 from the germline V gene are MGHRA and YSYEKL. The CDR3 consists of 20 residues. DNA for the CDR3: TGCGCCAGCAGCCAAGATGGCCTACGAATCCGGGGCGGAGGGGCCAACGTCCTGACTTTC. Residues: CASSQDGLRIRGGGANVLTF.

Only a few counts were recorded for this clonotype. A much bigger clone sits one base away, suggesting this may be a read error. This chain connects TRBV7-9 to TRBJ2-1; possibly TRBD2 for D (6 bases). Germline lookup yields CDR1 SEHNR and CDR2 FQNEAQ (reference sequence). This CDR3 has 13 residues. Between the trimmed V and J ends, which lost 3 bases and 9 bases, there was a span of 12 bases. The CDR3 loop is CASSLASRGEQFF. The CDR3 nucleotides read TGTGCCAGCAGCTTGGCTTCGCGGGGTGAGCAGTTCTTC.

Many counts were recorded for this clonotype. The chain uses TRBV7-3 and TRBJ2-3, with 7 bases that match TRBD1. Germline CDR1 and CDR2: SGHTA and FQGTGA. With V trimmed by 5 bases and J by 5 bases, 7 bases remained unmatched. The CDR3 covers 14 residues. As DNA, the CDR3 is TGTGCCAGCAGCAAAACAGGGGAGATAGATACGCAGTATTTT. Encoded protein: CASSKTGEIDTQYF. The full variable domain, rest sourced from reference TRBV7-3 and TRBJ2-3, is GAGVSQTPSNKVTEKGKYVELRCDPISGHTALYWYRQSLGQGPEFLIYFQGTGAADDSGLPNDRFFAVRPEGSVSTLKIQRTERGDSAVYLCASSKTGEIDTQYFGPGTRLTVL.

About this clonotype: A much larger clone sits a single nucleotide away, making a read error possible. The chain is built from TRBV7-2 and TRBJ2-1; TRBD1 is a possible D gene (6 bases). This CDR3 has 17 residues. Germline-derived CDR1 and CDR2 are SGHTA and FQGNSA. The CDR3 protein is CASSFFGLTSGTNGQFF. The CDR3, as DNA: TGTGCCAGCAGCTTCTTCGGTCTAACCTCCGGGACAAATGGGCAGTTCTTC.

There are a few counts of this clonotype. The V and J genes are TRBV9 and TRBJ1-5; possibly TRBD1 for D (5 bases). Trimming cost V 4 bases and J 6 bases, with 8 bases left between them. The CDR3 has 12 amino acids. In germline, CDR1 is SGDLS, CDR2 YYNGEE. The CDR3 DNA reads TGTGCCAGCAGCCGGGGGGGTCAGCCCCAGCATTTT. As protein: CASSRGGQPQHF.

This clonotype occurred many times. The chain carries TRBV7-6 and TRBJ1-1, with a weak D call TRBD1 (5 bases). Germline V gene lookup returns CDR1 SGHVS and CDR2 FNYEAQ. This CDR3 has 13 residues. The V end lost 3 bases, the J end lost 4 bases, and 9 bases lay between the germline ends. CDR3: CASSFQGSTEAFF. Here the CDR3 DNA reads TGTGCCAGCAGCTTTCAGGGATCCACTGAAGCTTTCTTT. The full variable domain, its missing parts supplied by reference TRBV7-6 and TRBJ1-1, is GAGVSQSPRYKVTKRGQDVALRCDPISGHVSLYWYRQALGQGPEFLTYFNYEAQQDKSGLPNDRFSAERPEGSISTLTIQRTEQRDSAMYRCASSFQGSTEAFFGQGTRLTVV.

This clonotype was picked up many times. The rearrangement uses TRBV6-2 or TRBV6-3 and TRBJ1-1; D unresolved. Germline loops: CDR1 MNHEY, CDR2 SVGEGT. The CDR3 totals 12 residues. With 7 bases removed from V and 6 bases from J, the gap between germline ends came to 12 bases. CDR3 residues: CASTKAGPEAFF. CDR3 nucleotides: TGTGCCAGCACCAAGGCCGGGCCTGAAGCTTTCTTT.

This clonotype is medium-sized. V is TRBV12-3 or TRBV12-4 and J is TRBJ2-7; D is ambiguous. The V end lost 0 bases, the J end lost 6 bases, and 12 bases lay between the germline ends. This CDR3 is 14 amino acids long. CDR3 in DNA: TGTGCCAGCAGTTTAGCTCAATCCGGGTTCGAGCAGTACTTC. It is translated as CASSLAQSGFEQYF.

About this clonotype: It may be a read error: a sequence one base away is much more abundant. This sequence joins TRBV19 and TRBJ2-7, with D uncertain. Germline V gene data show CDR1 as LNHDA and CDR2 as SQIVND (reference sequence). This CDR3 contains 16 residues. In DNA, the CDR3 is TGTGCCAGTAGTATAATGCCGGCGGTGAGCTCCTACGGGCAGTACTTC. As protein: CASSIMPAVSSYGQYF.

Ten or more counts support this clonotype. V usage is TRBV9 and J usage is TRBJ1-5; a possible D gene is TRBD1 (6 bases). This CDR3 has 18 amino acids. V lost 0 bases to trimming and J lost 0 bases, with 16 bases between them. The germline CDR1 and CDR2 sequences are SGDLS and YYNGEE. CDR3 protein: CASSVVRGPQGSNQPQHF. Written as DNA, the CDR3 is TGTGCCAGCAGCGTAGTCAGGGGACCTCAGGGTAGCAATCAGCCCCAGCATTTT.

This clonotype was seen repeatedly, ten times or more. The chain recombines TRBV6-5 with TRBJ2-2; 9 bases align to TRBD1. There are 16 residues in the CDR3. The V and J ends lost 2 bases and 5 bases, in that order; junction bases with no gene match: 6. Germline V gene sequence: CDR1 MNHEY, CDR2 SVGAGI. The CDR3 loop is CASSYTPDRGTGELFF. As DNA, the CDR3 is TGTGCCAGCAGTTACACCCCGGACAGGGGAACCGGGGAGCTGTTTTTT.

This clonotype was seen many times. The CDR3 spells CASSLGRNSPLHF. The CDR3 DNA is TGTGCCAGCAGCCTAGGACGGAATTCACCCCTCCACTTT. The rearrangement links TRBV3-1 to TRBJ1-6; the D is unclear. V shed 4 bases and J shed 7 bases, with 8 bases lying between them. Germline-derived CDR1 and CDR2 are LGHDT and YNNKEL (reference sequence). This CDR3 region has 13 residues. Supplemented by reference TRBV3-1 and TRBJ1-6, the full variable domain reads DTAVSQTPKYLVTQMGNDKSIKCEQNLGHDTMYWYKQDSKKFLKIMFSYNNKELIINETVPNRFSPKSPDKAHLNLHINSLELGDSAVYFCASSLGRNSPLHFGNGTRLTVT.

In its sample, this clonotype was seen many times. This chain links TRBV4-2 with TRBJ2-5; D not resolved. The germline CDR1 and CDR2 sequences are LGHNA and YNFKEQ. The CDR3 runs 13 residues. The V gene lost 3 bases and the J gene lost 7 bases, with 12 bases spanning the gap. As DNA, the CDR3 is TGTGCCAGCAGCCAGCCCCCCGCCCGGACCCAGTACTTC. It specifies CASSQPPARTQYF.

This clonotype appeared many times. V and J are TRBV6-5 and TRBJ1-1; D unresolved. Trimming stripped 0 bases from V and 4 bases from J, with 12 bases between. Germline loops: CDR1 MNHEY, CDR2 SVGAGI. The CDR3 spans 15 residues. The DNA of the CDR3 is TGTGCCAGCAGTTACTCTGGGCGCGTTAGCACTGAAGCTTTCTTT. Translation: CASSYSGRVSTEAFF.

This clonotype was recorded at least ten times. The chain recombines TRBV29-1 with TRBJ2-7, with 8 bases fitting TRBD2. V was clipped by 1 base and J by 4 bases; unmatched bases: 3. Germline values: CDR1 SQVTM, CDR2 ANQGSEA. The length of the CDR3 is 13 residues. CDR3 nucleotides: TGCAGCGTTGAAGCGGGAGGGAAATACGAGCAGTACTTC. This encodes CSVEAGGKYEQYF.